The 30 T cell receptor beta chains given below trace back to one sample, sequenced in a study of blood T cell repertoires in COVID-19. The repertoire was sequenced with immunoSEQ multiplex PCR; TCRdb's copy has only in-frame clones and lacks some. The sample shows some 250,000 clones, 75% to 90% of them seen only once. Sequenced material: PBMCs or T cells enriched from blood (not recorded which). Receptors were obtained from a woman between 45 and 60 years old who had recovered from COVID-19.

CDR3 bases: TGTGCCAGCAGACTCAGGGGGCTGGATGAAAAACTGTTTTTT. It encodes CASRLRGLDEKLFF. The V gene is TRBV6-5, the J gene TRBJ1-4; TRBD1 matches at 8 bases. Per the germline V gene, CDR1 is MNHEY and CDR2 is SVGAGI. The CDR3 consists of 14 residues. J gave up 6 bases and V 6 bases, and 6 bases lay outside the gene matches.

J is TRBJ2-5 and V is TRBV6-2 or TRBV6-3; 10 bases are shared with TRBD1. The junction had 2 bases not matched to a gene; V was cut back by 1 base and J by 3 bases. The length of the CDR3 is 15 residues. The germline CDR1 and CDR2 sequences are MNHEY and SVGEGT. The CDR3 DNA reads TGTGCCAGCAGTTACTTGACAGGGGGCAAAGAGACCCAGTACTTC. Residues: CASSYLTGGKETQYF.

This clone was recorded once. The chain joins TRBV27 to TRBJ2-1; 9 nucleotides match TRBD1. This CDR3 contains 16 residues. Trimming took 4 bases from V and 3 from J; bases not matched to a gene: 7. Germline V CDR1 and CDR2: MNHEY, SMNVEV (reference sequence). CDR3 DNA: TGTGCCAGCAGTTCGAACAGGGGGCAGAACTACAATGAGCAGTTCTTC. Translation gives CASSSNRGQNYNEQFF.

The gene calls are TRBV28 and TRBJ1-1, with D uncertain. The CDR3 extends over 16 amino acids. Germline lookup yields CDR1 MDHEN and CDR2 SYDVKM. V was clipped by 2 bases and J by 0 bases, with 13 bases between them. CDR3 amino acids: CASSLRGRSMNTEAFF. The DNA for the CDR3 is TGTGCCAGCAGTTTAAGAGGGAGGAGCATGAACACTGAAGCTTTCTTT.

This sequence joins TRBV28 and TRBJ2-7; 10 nucleotides match TRBD2. Germline CDR1 is MDHEN and CDR2 is SYDVKM. CDR3 size: 15 residues. Trimming took 4 bases from V and 2 from J; bases not matched to a gene: 5. CDR3 DNA: TGTGCCAGCAGTTATAGCGGGAGGAGAACCTACGAGCAGTACTTC. Translation: CASSYSGRRTYEQYF. The entire variable domain, with the rest obtained from reference TRBV28 and TRBJ2-7, is as follows: DVKVTQSSRYLVKRTGEKVFLECVQDMDHENMFWYRQDPGLGLRLIYFSYDVKMKEKGDIPEGYSVSREKKERFSLILESASTNQTSMYLCASSYSGRRTYEQYFGPGTRLTVT.

The chain is built from TRBV29-1 and TRBJ2-3; D not certain. The CDR3 is made up of 13 amino acids. V lost 4 bases and J 8 bases, leaving 16 bases between the germline ends. The germline gives CDR1 SQVTM, CDR2 ANQGSEA. This CDR3 is CSVVGVGAVTQYF. The DNA for the CDR3 is TGCAGCGTTGTTGGCGTGGGTGCGGTTACGCAGTATTTT.

The V and J genes are TRBV5-4 and TRBJ1-6; the match to TRBD1 covers 7 bases. Germline loops: CDR1 SGHNT, CDR2 YYREEE (reference sequence). The CDR3 covers 15 residues. V dropped 0 bases and J dropped 7; count of bases not matched to a gene: 4. This CDR3 is CASSLAGGRNSPLHF. The CDR3 DNA follows: TGTGCCAGCAGCTTGGCAGGGGGGAGGAATTCACCCCTCCACTTT.

This sequence joins TRBV25-1 and TRBJ2-7; TRBD2 is a possible D gene (5 bases). V was pared by 5 bases and J by 0 bases, with 17 bases between. Germline values: CDR1 MGHDK, CDR2 SYGVNS. This CDR3 contains 16 residues. The CDR3 loop is CASSSPPGMSSYEQYF. CDR3 bases: TGTGCCAGCAGTAGTCCTCCGGGAATGAGCTCCTACGAGCAGTACTTC.

The rearrangement joins TRBV12-3 or TRBV12-4 to TRBJ2-2, with D possibly being TRBD1 (6 bases). The CDR3 extends over 13 amino acids. V lost 6 bases, J lost 6 bases, and 11 bases lay in between. CDR3 in amino acids: CASSVRGSGELFF. The CDR3 DNA reads as TGTGCCAGCAGCGTCAGGGGTTCCGGGGAGCTGTTTTTT.

The gene calls are TRBV24-1 and TRBJ2-1; TRBD1 aligns across 9 bases. V gave up 3 bases and J gave up 12 bases; unmatched junction bases: 14. The germline V gene has CDR1 KGHDR and CDR2 SFDVKD. This CDR3 comprises 16 residues. In DNA, the CDR3 is TGTGCCACCAGTGATGCAGGACAGGGGCATCTGGGGAGGCAGTTCTTC. Translated: CATSDAGQGHLGRQFF.

This clone was counted once. The rearrangement uses TRBV6-1 and TRBJ1-6; possible D gene TRBD1, 5 bases. The CDR3 sequence is 15 residues long. From germline, CDR1 is MNHNS and CDR2 SASEGT. V lost 3 bases and J 14 bases, leaving 20 bases between the germline ends. In DNA, the CDR3 is TGTGCCAGCAGTGAGCCCAGTAGGACACTCCCTTCCCTCCACTTT. Its protein product is CASSEPSRTLPSLHF.

The chain recombines TRBV5-1 with TRBJ1-3; D unresolved. V was cut by 0 bases and J by 3 bases, with 10 bases left in between. Germline lookup yields CDR1 SGHRS and CDR2 YFSETQ. This CDR3 spans 15 amino acids. As DNA, the CDR3 is TGCGCCAGCAGCTTGGAAGGGAGTGGTGGAAACACCATATATTTT. Amino acid sequence: CASSLEGSGGNTIYF.

The chain carries TRBV10-2 and TRBJ1-2; TRBD1 might be the D (6 bases). The CDR3 runs 14 residues. Per the germline V gene, CDR1 is WSHSY and CDR2 is SAAADI. Trimming took 4 bases from V and 2 from J, leaving 11 bases between them. In nucleotides, the CDR3 is TGCGCCAGCAGTGGGGACATCGGGAACTATGGCTACACCTTC. Amino acids: CASSGDIGNYGYTF.

V and J are TRBV3-1 (or the pseudogene TRBV3-2) and TRBJ1-1; 8 bases are shared with TRBD1. This CDR3 spans 16 amino acids. Germline-derived CDR1 and CDR2 are LGHDT and YNNKEL (reference sequence). The V gene end was trimmed by 0 bases and the J gene end by 4 bases; junction bases not matched to a gene: 7. The CDR3 DNA follows: TGTGCCAGCAGCCAAGATCGCCCAGGACAGGGCACTGAAGCTTTCTTT. Its protein is CASSQDRPGQGTEAFF.

This clone was counted a single time. V usage is TRBV10-3 and J usage is TRBJ1-2; D gene uncertain. There are 16 residues in the CDR3. Germline CDR1 reads ENHRY; CDR2 reads SYGVKD. Trimming stripped 4 bases from V and 0 bases from J, with 15 bases between. In nucleotides, the CDR3 is TGTGCCATCAGTGCCCAGGTTGAGAGAGCTAACTATGGCTACACCTTC. This translates into CAISAQVERANYGYTF.

V is TRBV7-8 and J is TRBJ2-3; TRBD2 might be the D (6 bases). V lost 3 bases and J lost 8, with 12 bases in between. Germline lookup yields CDR1 SGHVS and CDR2 FQNEAQ. The CDR3 covers 13 residues. The CDR3 spells CASSFQLEGTQYF. CDR3 in DNA: TGTGCCAGCAGCTTTCAGCTGGAGGGTACGCAGTATTTT.

The V call is TRBV18, the J call TRBJ2-7; 7 positions match TRBD1. CDR1 and CDR2 (germline): KGHSH, LQKENI. J was trimmed by 3 bases and V by 3 bases; bases with no gene match: 2. The CDR3 consists of 13 residues. The CDR3 DNA reads as TGTGCCAGCTCACCCCGGGACAGCTACGAGCAGTACTTC. This translates into CASSPRDSYEQYF.

The chain joins TRBV21-1 to TRBJ2-7; TRBD1, the table's D call, lacks a check against the DNA. TRBV21-1 is annotated as a pseudogene. The CDR3 consists of 18 residues. DNA of the CDR3: TGTGCCAGCAGCAAGGGTCCGGCGGACCAGGACAGGCCCTACGAGCAGTACTTC. Amino acid sequence: CASSKGPADQDRPYEQYF.

The chain has TRBV7-2 and TRBJ1-2; 7 positions agree with TRBD1. With V trimmed by 2 bases and J by 7 bases, 7 bases remained unmatched. Germline V CDR1 and CDR2: SGHTA, FQGNSA. The length of the CDR3 is 14 residues. The CDR3 region has the DNA TGTGCCAGCAGCTTAAAGGCAGGGGGAGGTGGCTACACCTTC. Translating it yields CASSLKAGGGGYTF.

V and J are TRBV7-2 and TRBJ2-2; 7 bases fit TRBD2. This CDR3 is built from 14 residues. V lost 1 base and J lost 6; bases outside the gene matches: 2. Per germline, CDR1 SGHTA and CDR2 FQGNSA. The CDR3 loop reads CASSLGGSAGELFF. The CDR3 nucleotides read TGTGCCAGCAGCTTAGGCGGGAGCGCCGGGGAGCTGTTTTTT.

The chain has TRBV5-1 and TRBJ2-1; 9 bases agree with TRBD1. Germline CDR1 is SGHRS and CDR2 is YFSETQ. V was pared by 2 bases and J by 4 bases, with 7 bases of the junction left unmatched. This CDR3 has 16 amino acids. CDR3 amino acids: CASSLDGQGRYNEQFF. CDR3 DNA sequence: TGCGCCAGCAGCTTAGACGGACAGGGGCGATACAATGAGCAGTTCTTC. The variable domain in full, completed from reference TRBV5-1 and TRBJ2-1, reads KAGVTQTPRYLIKTRGQQVTLSCSPISGHRSVSWYQQTPGQGLQFLFEYFSETQRNKGNFPGRFSGRQFSNSRSEMNVSTLELGDSALYLCASSLDGQGRYNEQFFGPGTRLTVL.

This rearrangement joins TRBV7-9 to TRBJ1-4, with D uncertain. The CDR3 loop spans 14 amino acids. Germline V CDR1 and CDR2: SEHNR, FQNEAQ (reference sequence). The ends were cut back, 4 bases at V and 7 bases at J, with 13 bases in the middle. The CDR3 DNA is TGTGCCAGCAGCTACCCCGGTAGTCCTGAAAAACTGTTTTTT. Residues: CASSYPGSPEKLFF.

This sequence joins TRBV9 and TRBJ1-2; D gene ambiguous. The CDR3 is 13 residues long. Germline-derived CDR1 and CDR2 are SGDLS and YYNGEE. The ends were cut back, 0 bases at V and 4 bases at J, with 7 bases in the middle. CDR3 bases: TGTGCCAGCAGCGTAGCCCCCAGCTATGGCTACACCTTC. Encoded protein: CASSVAPSYGYTF. Based on the CDR3 plus reference TRBV9 and TRBJ1-2, the full variable domain is DSGVTQTPKHLITATGQRVTLRCSPRSGDLSVYWYQQSLDQGLQFLIQYYNGEERAKGNILERFSAQQFPDLHSELNLSSLELGDSALYFCASSVAPSYGYTFGSGTRLTVV.

The CDR3 nucleotides read TGCGCCAGCAGCTCTATGGCACTGACAGCTGGAAACACCATATATTTT. Amino acids: CASSSMALTAGNTIYF. This chain connects TRBV5-1 to TRBJ1-3; tentative D call: TRBD1 (5 bases). The CDR3 loop spans 16 amino acids. Germline CDR1 and CDR2: SGHRS and YFSETQ. The V and J ends lost 3 bases and 2 bases respectively, with 15 bases between them. The full variable domain, its missing parts supplied by reference TRBV5-1 and TRBJ1-3, is KAGVTQTPRYLIKTRGQQVTLSCSPISGHRSVSWYQQTPGQGLQFLFEYFSETQRNKGNFPGRFSGRQFSNSRSEMNVSTLELGDSALYLCASSSMALTAGNTIYFGEGSWLTVV.

The rearrangement uses TRBV28 and TRBJ1-4, with 7 bases fitting TRBD1. Germline V gene lookup returns CDR1 MDHEN and CDR2 SYDVKM. The CDR3 loop spans 14 amino acids. V was pared by 6 bases and J by 3 bases, with 4 bases of the junction left unmatched. The CDR3 region has the DNA TGTGCCAGCAGGGCCGGGACAGCTAATGAAAAACTGTTTTTT. It translates to CASRAGTANEKLFF.

The chain links TRBV28 to TRBJ1-2, with 7 bases matching TRBD1. From germline, CDR1 is MDHEN and CDR2 SYDVKM. This CDR3 spans 15 amino acids. Trimming took 5 bases from V and 5 from J; bases not matched to a gene: 11. CDR3 region: CASSTPPTGTYGYTF. In DNA form, the CDR3 reads TGTGCCAGCAGTACCCCTCCGACAGGGACGTATGGCTACACCTTC.

The chain is built from TRBV7-8 and TRBJ1-6; TRBD1 matches at 8 bases. CDR1 and CDR2 from the germline V gene are SGHVS and FQNEAQ. Germline trimming cut 0 bases from V and 5 bases from J; bases unmatched to any gene: 0. The CDR3 loop spans 15 amino acids. In nucleotides, the CDR3 is TGTGCCAGCAGCTTAGCGGGACAGGATAATTCACCCCTCCACTTT. Its translation: CASSLAGQDNSPLHF.

J is TRBJ1-6 and V is TRBV5-6, with a weak D call TRBD1 (5 bases). Germline V gene lookup returns CDR1 SGHDT and CDR2 YYEEEE. The CDR3 extends over 14 amino acids. V shed 2 bases and J shed 5 bases, with 8 bases lying between them. In DNA, the CDR3 is TGTGCCAGCAGCTTACAGGCTGATAATTCACCCCTCCACTTT. Translating gives CASSLQADNSPLHF.

The count of this clone is one. V gene TRBV7-9 combines with J gene TRBJ1-5; 9 nucleotides agree with TRBD1. The CDR3 is 14 amino acids. Unmatched junction bases numbered 5, after V lost 5 bases and J lost 6 bases. CDR1 and CDR2 (germline): SEHNR, FQNEAQ (reference sequence). DNA of the CDR3: TGTGCCAGCAGCCTCGGACAGGGGACTCAGCCCCAGCATTTT. The encoded protein is CASSLGQGTQPQHF.

This clone was observed a single time. V is TRBV28 and J is TRBJ1-5; D is uncertain. The V end lost 3 bases, the J end lost 4 bases, and 7 bases lay between the germline ends. Germline lookup yields CDR1 MDHEN and CDR2 SYDVKM. This CDR3 is 13 amino acids long. CDR3 bases: TGTGCCAGCAGTTTCGGAGGGAATCAGCCCCAGCATTTT. This codes for CASSFGGNQPQHF.